The clone carrying this T cell receptor (beta chain) was observed a few times. The antigen is not known. Losses at the gene ends were 10 bases for V and 7 bases for J; bases not matched to a gene: 6. In germline, CDR1 is MNHEY, CDR2 SMNVEV (reference sequence). The CDR3 has 13 amino acids. The record originates from a study of blood T cells in healthy people across ages. For the study at large: Roughly one uniquely barcoded beta molecule per two T cells was captured. The study, taken as a whole, reports: The study could not conclusively compare naive and antigen-experienced cells, given its unsorted PBMCs.

A second PCR, run for roughly 7 to 12 cycles, used a sample-barcoded 5' primer plus a J-beta primer mix. Each cDNA molecule was tagged by a template-switch adaptor with 12 random nucleotides. One entry per CDR3 protein, called by TCRdb with MiXCR from the 5' RACE reads. The sample records approximately 830,000 distinct CDR3 sequences, around 68% being singletons. The TCR sequence derives from a man younger than 40 in good health. Sequenced input: blood. The chain combines TRBV27 with TRBJ1-6; 8 bases map to TRBD1. The CDR3 DNA reads TGTGCCACCTCGGACAGGGAGAATTCACCCCTCCACTTT. The encoded protein is CATSDRENSPLHF.